The sequence of this T cell receptor (beta chain) was determined in a study of blood T cells in healthy people across ages. Broader study findings: Higher naive T cell percentage went strongly together with higher TCR beta diversity.

A J-beta primer mix and a sample-barcoded 5' primer were used in a second PCR of roughly 6 to 11 cycles. TCRdb redid the calling of the 5' RACE reads with MiXCR, one entry per CDR3 protein. This sample has around 1,000,000 distinct CDR3 sequences, with under 30% found just once. Remarks on this clonotype: The antigen remains unidentified.

These data were likewise used in another study, on T cells of mothers and their children.

Sequenced: blood. The receptor comes from a girl aged 2 to 10 in good health.

CDR3 protein: CASSRGLLAGYTF. In nucleotides, the CDR3 is TGTGCCAGCAGCCGAGGGCTGTTGGCTGGCTACACCTTC. J is TRBJ1-2 and V is TRBV7-9; D uncertain. The germline V and J ends were trimmed by 5 bases and 7 bases, with 14 bases remaining between them. Germline V lookup: CDR1 SEHNR, CDR2 FQNEAQ (reference sequence). The CDR3 covers 13 residues.